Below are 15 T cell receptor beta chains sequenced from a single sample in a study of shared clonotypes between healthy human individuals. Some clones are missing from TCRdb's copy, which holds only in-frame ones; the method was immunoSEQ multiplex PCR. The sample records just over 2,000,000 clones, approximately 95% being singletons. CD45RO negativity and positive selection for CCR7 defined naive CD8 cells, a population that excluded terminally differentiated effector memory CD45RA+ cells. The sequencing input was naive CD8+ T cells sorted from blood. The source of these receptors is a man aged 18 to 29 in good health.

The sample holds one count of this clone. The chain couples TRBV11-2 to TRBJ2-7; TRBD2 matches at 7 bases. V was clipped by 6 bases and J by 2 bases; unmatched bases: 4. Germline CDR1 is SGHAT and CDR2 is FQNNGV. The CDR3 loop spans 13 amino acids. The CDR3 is CASSWGGTYEQYF. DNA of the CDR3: TGTGCCAGCAGTTGGGGGGGTACCTACGAGCAGTACTTC. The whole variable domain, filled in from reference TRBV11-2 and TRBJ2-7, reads EAGVAQSPRYKIIEKRQSVAFWCNPISGHATLYWYQQILGQGPKLLIQFQNNGVVDDSQLPKDRFSAERLKGVDSTLKIQPAKLEDSAVYLCASSWGGTYEQYFGPGTRLTVT.

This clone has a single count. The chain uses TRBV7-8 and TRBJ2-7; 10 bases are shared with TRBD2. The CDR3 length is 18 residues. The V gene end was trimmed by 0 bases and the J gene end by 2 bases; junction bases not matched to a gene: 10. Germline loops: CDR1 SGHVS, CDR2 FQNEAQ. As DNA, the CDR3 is TGTGCCAGCAGCTTAGCGTTAGCGGGAGGTCTACTCGCCTACGAGCAGTACTTC. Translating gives CASSLALAGGLLAYEQYF.

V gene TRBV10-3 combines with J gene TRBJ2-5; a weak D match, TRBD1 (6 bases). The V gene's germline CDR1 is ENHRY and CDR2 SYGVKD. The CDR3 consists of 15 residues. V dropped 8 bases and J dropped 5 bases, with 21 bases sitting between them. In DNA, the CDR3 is TGTGCCATCGGCCCGACAGGAGGAGAAGGGGAGACCCAGTACTTC. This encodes CAIGPTGGEGETQYF.

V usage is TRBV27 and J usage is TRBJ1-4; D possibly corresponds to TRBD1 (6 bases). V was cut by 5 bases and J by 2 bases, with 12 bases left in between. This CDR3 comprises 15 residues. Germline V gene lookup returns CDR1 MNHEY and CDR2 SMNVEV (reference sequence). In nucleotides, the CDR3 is TGTGCCAGCAGTCCAACAGGGTTTACTAATGAAAAACTGTTTTTT. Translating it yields CASSPTGFTNEKLFF.

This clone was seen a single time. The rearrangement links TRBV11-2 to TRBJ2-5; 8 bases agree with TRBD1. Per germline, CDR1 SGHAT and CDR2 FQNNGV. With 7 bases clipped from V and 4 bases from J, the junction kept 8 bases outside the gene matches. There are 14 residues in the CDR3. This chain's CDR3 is CASTGQGEGETQYF. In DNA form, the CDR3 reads TGTGCCAGCACCGGACAGGGCGAGGGAGAGACCCAGTACTTC.

The CDR3 region is CASSQPAGGPLAKNIQYF. DNA for the CDR3: TGCGCCAGCAGCCAACCAGCGGGGGGCCCGCTAGCCAAAAACATTCAGTACTTC. V gene TRBV4-1 combines with J gene TRBJ2-4; TRBD2 agrees at 9 bases. Trimming at V came to 2 bases and at J to 0 bases, leaving 8 bases not matched to a gene. Germline V gene data show CDR1 as MGHRA and CDR2 as YSYEKL. The CDR3 consists of 18 residues.

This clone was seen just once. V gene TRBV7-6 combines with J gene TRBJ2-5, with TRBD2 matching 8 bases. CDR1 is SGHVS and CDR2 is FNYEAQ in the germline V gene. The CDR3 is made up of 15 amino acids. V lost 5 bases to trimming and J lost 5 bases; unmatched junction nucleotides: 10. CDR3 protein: CASSPGGGLAETQYF. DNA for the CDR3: TGTGCCAGCAGCCCGGGGGGGGGCCTAGCGGAGACCCAGTACTTC.

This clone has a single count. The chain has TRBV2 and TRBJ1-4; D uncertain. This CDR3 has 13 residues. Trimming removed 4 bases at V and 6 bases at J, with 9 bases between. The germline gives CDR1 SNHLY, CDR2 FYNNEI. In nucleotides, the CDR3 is TGTGCCAGCAGTGTTACGGTGGATGAAAAACTGTTTTTT. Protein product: CASSVTVDEKLFF.

Here the CDR3 DNA reads TGTGCCAGCAGCCCCAGGGGCGCTTATGGCTACACCTTC. The encoded protein is CASSPRGAYGYTF. The rearrangement joins TRBV27 to TRBJ1-2; D may be TRBD1 (6 bases). V was pared by 6 bases and J by 5 bases, with 13 bases between. This CDR3 is 13 amino acids long. Germline lookup yields CDR1 MNHEY and CDR2 SMNVEV (reference sequence).

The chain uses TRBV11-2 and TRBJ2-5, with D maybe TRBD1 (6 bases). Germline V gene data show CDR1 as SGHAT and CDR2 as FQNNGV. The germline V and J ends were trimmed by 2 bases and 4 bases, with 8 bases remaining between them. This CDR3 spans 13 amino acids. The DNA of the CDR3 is TGTGCCAGCAGCTTAACAGGGTTAGAGACCCAGTACTTC. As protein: CASSLTGLETQYF. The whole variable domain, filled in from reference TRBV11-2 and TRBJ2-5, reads EAGVAQSPRYKIIEKRQSVAFWCNPISGHATLYWYQQILGQGPKLLIQFQNNGVVDDSQLPKDRFSAERLKGVDSTLKIQPAKLEDSAVYLCASSLTGLETQYFGPGTRLLVL.

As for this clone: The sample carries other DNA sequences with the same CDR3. The CDR3, as DNA: TGTGCCAGCAGCAGGGGGACAGCTGAAGCTTTCTTT. Translated, it gives CASSRGTAEAFF. The chain has TRBV7-9 and TRBJ1-1, with TRBD1 identical over 7 bases. J lost 6 bases, V lost 5 bases, and 3 bases had no gene match. Germline values: CDR1 SEHNR, CDR2 FQNEAQ (reference sequence). CDR3 length equals 12 residues.

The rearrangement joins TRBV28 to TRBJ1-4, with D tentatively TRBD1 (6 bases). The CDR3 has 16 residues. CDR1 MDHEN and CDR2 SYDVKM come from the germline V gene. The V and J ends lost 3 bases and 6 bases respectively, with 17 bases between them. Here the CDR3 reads CASSFPGTLRDEKLFF. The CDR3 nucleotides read TGTGCCAGCAGTTTTCCGGGGACACTTAGGGATGAAAAACTGTTTTTT.

CDR3 amino acids: CASSIDGDGYEQYF. In DNA form, the CDR3 reads TGTGCCAGCAGCATCGACGGAGACGGATACGAGCAGTACTTC. The chain links TRBV11-2 to TRBJ2-7; D gene unclear. The CDR3 is 14 residues long. V lost 5 bases to trimming and J lost 4 bases, with 15 bases between them. CDR1 SGHAT and CDR2 FQNNGV come from the germline V gene.

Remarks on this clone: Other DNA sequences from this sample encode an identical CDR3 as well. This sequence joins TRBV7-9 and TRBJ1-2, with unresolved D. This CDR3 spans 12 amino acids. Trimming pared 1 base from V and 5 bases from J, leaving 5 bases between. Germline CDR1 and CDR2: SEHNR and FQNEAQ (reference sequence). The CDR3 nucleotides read TGTGCCAGCAGCTTAGAAGGATATGGCTACACCTTC. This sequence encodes CASSLEGYGYTF.

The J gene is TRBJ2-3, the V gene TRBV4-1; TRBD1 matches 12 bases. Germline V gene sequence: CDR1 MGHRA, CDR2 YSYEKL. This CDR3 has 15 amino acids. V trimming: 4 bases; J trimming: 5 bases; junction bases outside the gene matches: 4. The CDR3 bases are TGCGCCAGCAGCCGGGACAGGGGGCGTGTAGATACGCAGTATTTT. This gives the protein CASSRDRGRVDTQYF.